The source of this T cell receptor (beta chain) is a study of T cell responses to AZD1222 COVID-19 vaccine. As for this clone: As yet, its antigen is unknown.

TCRdb's copy holds only in-frame clones and misses some; the assay was immunoSEQ multiplex PCR. This table holds about 120,000 clones, about 85% found once. Germline CDR1 reads SGHDN; CDR2 reads FVKESK. Trimming stripped 2 bases from V and 4 bases from J, with 9 bases between. The CDR3 is 15 amino acids. Overall study findings and caveats: After the peak T cell response, and only then, were repertoires sampled. AZD1222 recipients seropositive at baseline numbered only six or seven.

The source is an adult in good health. V usage is TRBV14 and J usage is TRBJ1-6; D is uncertain. This material consisted of peripheral blood, taken on day 0 of AZD1222 vaccination. For the CDR3, the DNA is TGTGCCAGCAGCCAAAATACCCCTTATAATTCACCCCTCCACTTT. Amino acid sequence: CASSQNTPYNSPLHF.